This note documents a single TCR beta chain sequence. The antigen is unknown. These data belong to a study of cytomegalovirus exposure and HLA in healthy donors. Study results and caveats: Rarity characterized most TCR sequences, yet some public TCRs appeared in many donors. In a later analysis, TCR beta V- and J-gene trimming showed a link to a missense DCLRE1C variant.

The V segment lost 5 bases and the J segment 0 bases; nucleotides outside the gene matches: 12. The CDR3 spans 19 residues. The V gene's germline CDR1 is SGHDT and CDR2 YYEEEE. PCR was performed using 60 Vbeta and 13 Jbeta primers. Sequencing used immunoSEQ multiplex PCR; TCRdb keeps in-frame clones, though not all of them. There are roughly 100,000 clones in the sample; approximately 72% occur only once, and 1% to 1.5% lies in the top ten. The rearrangement links TRBV5-6 to TRBJ1-4; 11 bases line up with TRBD1. This receptor was identified in a man in his thirties or forties in good health and CMV-seronegative. The sample taken for sequencing was PBMCs. This chain's CDR3 is CASRLFRDRGTATNEKLFF. The CDR3 DNA is TGTGCCAGCAGATTATTCCGGGACAGGGGGACTGCAACTAATGAAAAACTGTTTTTT. Combining the CDR3 with reference TRBV5-6 and TRBJ1-4 gives the whole variable domain DAGVTQSPTHLIKTRGQQVTLRCSPKSGHDTVSWYQQALGQGPQFIFQYYEEEERQRGNFPDRFSGHQFPNYSSELNVNALLLGDSALYLCASRLFRDRGTATNEKLFFGSGTQLSVL.